The 25 T cell receptor beta chains given below trace back to one sample, sequenced in a study of T cell repertoires in cytomegalovirus infection. MiXCR, run by TCRdb on the reads, gives a single entry per CDR3 protein. There are fewer than 300,000 distinct CDR3 sequences in the sample; roughly 24% occur only once, and roughly 13% lies in the top ten. Sequencing used PBMCs. These receptors were obtained from a human donor in good health (CMV status not recorded). Some clones in this sample may be carry-over from other donors' samples.

CDR3 protein: CSAREYLGRETQYF. CDR3 coding DNA: TGCAGTGCTAGAGAATACCTTGGGAGGGAGACCCAGTACTTC. V is TRBV20-1 and J is TRBJ2-5, with TRBD2 as a possible D gene (6 bases). The germline CDR1 and CDR2 sequences are DFQATT and SNEGSKA (reference sequence). This CDR3 contains 14 residues. V gave up 0 bases and J gave up 5 bases, with 13 bases separating them.

The chain has TRBV29-1 and TRBJ1-5; 8 bases map to TRBD1. With 6 bases clipped from V and 4 bases from J, the junction kept 5 bases outside the gene matches. Germline CDR1 and CDR2: SQVTM and ANQGSEA. This CDR3 has 13 residues. The DNA for the CDR3 is TGCAGCGTGGCCAACAGGGGGAATCAGCCCCAGCATTTT. It translates to CSVANRGNQPQHF. The full variable domain, with the rest looked up from reference TRBV29-1 and TRBJ1-5, is SAVISQKPSRDICQRGTSLTIQCQVDSQVTMMFWYRQQPGQSLTLIATANQGSEATYESGFVIDKFPISRPNLTFSTLTVSNMSPEDSSIYLCSVANRGNQPQHFGDGTRLSIL.

This clonotype was counted ten times or more. The rearrangement joins TRBV7-2 to TRBJ1-1, with no clear D. V was cut by 1 base and J by 7 bases, with 10 bases left in between. CDR3 length: 13 amino acids. Per germline, CDR1 SGHTA and CDR2 FQGNSA. This CDR3 is CASSLEIGSEAFF. In DNA form, the CDR3 reads TGTGCCAGCAGCTTAGAAATTGGGAGTGAAGCTTTCTTT.

In its sample, this clonotype was seen a few times. The CDR3 is CASSLTGLGSYEQYF. CDR3 nucleotide sequence: TGTGCCAGCAGCTTAACGGGGCTCGGGTCCTACGAGCAGTACTTC. The chain uses TRBV7-2 and TRBJ2-7, with D perhaps matching TRBD1 or TRBD2 (5 bases each). The CDR3 is 15 residues long. Germline V gene sequence: CDR1 SGHTA, CDR2 FQGNSA. V lost 2 bases and J lost 1, with 12 bases in between.

This clonotype has a handful of counts. A read error is possible here, since a much larger clone lies one base away. The CDR3 protein is CASSFAGSSYEQYF. The CDR3 DNA reads TGTGCCAGCAGCTTTGCCGGGAGCTCCTACGAGCAGTACTTC. The chain recombines TRBV11-3 with TRBJ2-7; the D gene is possibly TRBD2 (6 bases). The CDR3 sequence is 14 residues long. V was pared by 3 bases and J by 0 bases, with 9 bases between. Looked up from germline, CDR1 is SGHNT and CDR2 is YENEEA. The full variable domain, in which reference TRBV11-3 and TRBJ2-7 provide the parts outside the CDR3, is EAGVVQSPRYKIIEKKQPVAFWCNPISGHNTLYWYLQNLGQGPELLIRYENEEAVDDSQLPKDRFSAERLKGVDSTLKIQPAELGDSAVYLCASSFAGSSYEQYFGPGTRLTVT.

The genes are TRBV7-2 and TRBJ2-5; D is undetermined. The CDR3 loop spans 13 amino acids. The germline V and J ends were trimmed by 3 bases and 5 bases, with 10 bases remaining between them. Germline values: CDR1 SGHTA, CDR2 FQGNSA. The CDR3 is CASSFPASETQYF. The DNA for the CDR3 is TGTGCCAGCAGCTTCCCTGCTTCGGAGACCCAGTACTTC.

This clonotype was seen more than once but under ten times. The chain recombines TRBV7-9 with TRBJ1-1; 8 bases are shared with TRBD1. The CDR3 has 15 residues. Trimming cost V 5 bases and J 0 bases; bases outside gene matches: 5. Per germline, CDR1 SEHNR and CDR2 FQNEAQ (reference sequence). Written as DNA, the CDR3 is TGTGCCAGCAGCGCCTACAGGGGGGTGAACACTGAAGCTTTCTTT. This codes for CASSAYRGVNTEAFF.

This chain uses TRBV7-8 with TRBJ1-5, with 9 bases fitting TRBD1. The trim removed 5 bases at V and 3 bases at J, leaving 5 bases unmatched. Germline CDR1 is SGHVS and CDR2 is FQNEAQ. The CDR3 runs 15 residues. In DNA, the CDR3 is TGTGCCAGCAGCCCGGGGACAGGGATCAATCAGCCCCAGCATTTT. This codes for CASSPGTGINQPQHF.

The rearrangement joins TRBV2 to TRBJ1-1; D not resolved. Trimming removed 4 bases from V and 4 bases from J, with 16 bases in between. This CDR3 region has 15 residues. Germline values: CDR1 SNHLY, CDR2 FYNNEI. The CDR3 here is CASSAGPLALTEAFF. CDR3 coding DNA: TGTGCCAGCAGTGCCGGCCCCTTGGCTCTCACTGAAGCTTTCTTT.

The V gene is TRBV4-1, the J gene TRBJ2-7; TRBD2 is a possible D gene (5 bases). The CDR3 has 14 residues. Deletions cut 4 bases from V and 5 bases from J, with 15 bases between. Germline lookup yields CDR1 MGHRA and CDR2 YSYEKL. The DNA of the CDR3 is TGCGCCAGCAGCCGAGGGTTGGACGGGAACGAGCAGTACTTC. Protein sequence: CASSRGLDGNEQYF.

The chain combines TRBV12-3 or TRBV12-4 with TRBJ1-1; D unresolved. This CDR3 region has 15 residues. V was clipped by 5 bases and J by 4 bases, with 17 bases between them. CDR3 in DNA: TGTGCCAGCAGTCTCCCCAGATCCTGGGGCACTGAAGCTTTCTTT. It translates to CASSLPRSWGTEAFF.

The gene calls are TRBV20-1 and TRBJ1-4; the match to TRBD1 covers 7 bases. The CDR3 spans 15 residues. CDR1 DFQATT and CDR2 SNEGSKA come from the germline V gene (reference sequence). J was trimmed by 10 bases and V by 3 bases; bases with no gene match: 14. The CDR3 bases are TGCAGTGCTAGTAACCCGCGGGACAGTCCGGGAAAACTGTTTTTT. Its protein is CSASNPRDSPGKLFF.

This clonotype was picked up many times. The rearrangement links TRBV7-2 to TRBJ2-2, with a tentative D call TRBD2 (5 bases). V lost 5 bases and J 0 bases, leaving 13 bases between the germline ends. This CDR3 has 16 amino acids. Per the germline V gene, CDR1 is SGHTA and CDR2 is FQGNSA. CDR3 in amino acids: CASSVLTTANTGELFF. The CDR3 DNA reads TGTGCCAGCAGCGTACTGACTACCGCGAACACCGGGGAGCTGTTTTTT.

The chain uses TRBV29-1 and TRBJ2-7; D not certain. Trimming took 4 bases from V and 7 from J, leaving 11 bases between them. The germline V gene encodes CDR1 SQVTM and CDR2 ANQGSEA. The CDR3 covers 11 residues. The CDR3, as DNA: TGCAGCGTTGCGGTGGCGAGGGAGCAGTACTTC. Amino acids: CSVAVAREQYF.

This clonotype was seen repeatedly, ten times or more. The rearrangement links TRBV12-3 or TRBV12-4 to TRBJ1-2, with 7 positions matching TRBD1. V was pared by 10 bases and J by 4 bases, with 12 bases of the junction left unmatched. The CDR3 is 14 amino acids. The CDR3 DNA follows: TGTGCCACCCGGGGGGGACAGACGACCTATGGCTACACCTTC. Its protein is CATRGGQTTYGYTF.

The rearrangement joins TRBV10-3 to TRBJ1-1, with 10 bases identical to TRBD1. CDR1 and CDR2 (germline): ENHRY, SYGVKD. With V trimmed by 3 bases and J by 4 bases, 11 bases remained unmatched. The CDR3 sequence is 17 residues long. The CDR3: CAISEAGQGKLGTEAFF. CDR3 in DNA: TGTGCCATCAGTGAAGCGGGACAGGGGAAGTTGGGCACTGAAGCTTTCTTT.

This clonotype turned up a few times. The V and J genes are TRBV4-3 and TRBJ2-7; maybe TRBD1 (5 bases). V was trimmed by 2 bases and J by 7 bases, leaving 9 bases between them. This CDR3 spans 12 amino acids. CDR1 and CDR2 from the germline V gene are LGHNA and YSLEER. The CDR3 spells CASSQRKGEQYF. DNA of the CDR3: TGCGCCAGCAGCCAACGTAAGGGGGAGCAGTACTTC.

CDR3: CASSSVKSSGANVLTF. The CDR3 coding sequence is TGTGCCAGCAGTTCGGTAAAGAGCTCTGGGGCCAACGTCCTGACTTTC. The chain uses TRBV28 and TRBJ2-6; D unclear. Trimming removed 4 bases from V and 0 bases from J, with 10 bases in between. There are 16 residues in the CDR3. The germline V gene encodes CDR1 MDHEN and CDR2 SYDVKM.

The chain uses TRBV20-1 and TRBJ2-1; 8 bases fit TRBD2. The CDR3 totals 15 residues. Trimming took 6 bases from V and 0 from J; bases not matched to a gene: 7. Germline lookup yields CDR1 DFQATT and CDR2 SNEGSKA (reference sequence). The CDR3 loop reads CSATVAGYSYNEQFF. In DNA form, the CDR3 reads TGCAGTGCAACCGTAGCGGGATACTCCTACAATGAGCAGTTCTTC.

This clonotype showed up just a few times. This chain connects TRBV20-1 to TRBJ1-2; 7 bases align to TRBD1. Germline V lookup: CDR1 DFQATT, CDR2 SNEGSKA (reference sequence). V dropped 5 bases and J dropped 1; count of bases not matched to a gene: 10. The CDR3 is made up of 15 amino acids. Here the CDR3 reads CSARGAGGDNYGYTF. The DNA of the CDR3 is TGCAGTGCTCGGGGGGCAGGGGGAGATAACTATGGCTACACCTTC.

This clonotype was recorded many times. The chain joins TRBV11-2 to TRBJ2-7, with 8 bases aligning to TRBD2. The J segment lost 0 bases and the V segment lost 5 bases, leaving 6 bases of the junction unmatched. CDR3 length equals 15 residues. The germline V gene has CDR1 SGHAT and CDR2 FQNNGV. The CDR3: CASSLREGRSYEQYF. The CDR3 DNA is TGTGCCAGCAGCCTCCGGGAGGGTCGCTCCTACGAGCAGTACTTC.

A few counts support this clonotype. This chain connects TRBV7-2 to TRBJ2-7; TRBD2 is a possible D gene (5 bases). Germline loops: CDR1 SGHTA, CDR2 FQGNSA. Trimming removed 5 bases at V and 7 bases at J, with 15 bases between. This CDR3 is built from 13 residues. CDR3 sequence (DNA): TGTGCCAGCAGCCCCGGACTGTTCCTGGAGCAGTACTTC. Its translation: CASSPGLFLEQYF.

The chain recombines TRBV7-9 with TRBJ2-5; 10 positions match TRBD1. Per germline, CDR1 SEHNR and CDR2 FQNEAQ (reference sequence). The J segment lost 2 bases and the V segment lost 4 bases, leaving 1 base of the junction unmatched. This CDR3 has 14 residues. CDR3 residues: CASSWTGGQETQYF. The CDR3 bases are TGTGCCAGCAGCTGGACAGGGGGACAAGAGACCCAGTACTTC.

The sample holds a few counts of this clonotype. This chain's CDR3 is CASNSGDQETQYF. The DNA for the CDR3 is TGTGCCAGCAACTCCGGCGACCAAGAGACCCAGTACTTC. The rearrangement uses TRBV5-4 and TRBJ2-5, with no clear D. CDR3 length equals 13 residues. V lost 6 bases, J lost 0 bases, and 9 bases lay in between. Per germline, CDR1 SGHNT and CDR2 YYREEE (reference sequence).

This clonotype was counted ten times or more. The rearrangement joins TRBV6-1 to TRBJ2-7; D possibly corresponds to TRBD1 (6 bases). V lost 4 bases to trimming and J lost 2 bases, with 9 bases between them. Looked up from germline, CDR1 is MNHNS and CDR2 is SASEGT. The CDR3 is made up of 13 amino acids. CDR3 nucleotides: TGTGCCAGCAGTGCGACAGGAACCTACGAGCAGTACTTC. Amino acids: CASSATGTYEQYF.